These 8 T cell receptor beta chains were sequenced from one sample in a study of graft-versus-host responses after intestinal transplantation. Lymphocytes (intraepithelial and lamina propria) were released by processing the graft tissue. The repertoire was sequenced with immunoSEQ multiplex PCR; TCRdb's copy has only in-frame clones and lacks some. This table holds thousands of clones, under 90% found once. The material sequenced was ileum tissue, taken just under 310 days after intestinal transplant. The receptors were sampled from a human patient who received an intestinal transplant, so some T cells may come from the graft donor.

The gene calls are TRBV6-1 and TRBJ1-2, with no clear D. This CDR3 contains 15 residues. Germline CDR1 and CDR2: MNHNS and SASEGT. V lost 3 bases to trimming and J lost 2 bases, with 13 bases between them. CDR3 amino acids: CASSERVGFNYGYTF. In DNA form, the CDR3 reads TGTGCCAGCAGTGAGAGGGTAGGGTTCAACTATGGCTACACCTTC.

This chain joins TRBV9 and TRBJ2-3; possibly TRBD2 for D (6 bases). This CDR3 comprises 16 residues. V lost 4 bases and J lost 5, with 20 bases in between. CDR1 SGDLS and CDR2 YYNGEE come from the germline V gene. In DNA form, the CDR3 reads TGTGCCAGCAGCCCGGAAGGGGAGGCTACGGGAGATACGCAGTATTTT. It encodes CASSPEGEATGDTQYF.

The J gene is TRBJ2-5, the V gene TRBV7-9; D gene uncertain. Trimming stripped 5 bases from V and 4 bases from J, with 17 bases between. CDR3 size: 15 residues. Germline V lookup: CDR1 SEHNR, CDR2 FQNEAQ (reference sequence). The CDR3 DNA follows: TGTGCCAGCAGCCCCTCCCTACCGAATAGAGAGACCCAGTACTTC. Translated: CASSPSLPNRETQYF. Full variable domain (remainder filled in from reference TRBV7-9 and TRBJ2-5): DTGVSQNPRHKITKRGQNVTFRCDPISEHNRLYWYRQTLGQGPEFLTYFQNEAQLEKSRLLSDRFSAERPKGSFSTLEIQRTEQGDSAMYLCASSPSLPNRETQYFGPGTRLLVL.

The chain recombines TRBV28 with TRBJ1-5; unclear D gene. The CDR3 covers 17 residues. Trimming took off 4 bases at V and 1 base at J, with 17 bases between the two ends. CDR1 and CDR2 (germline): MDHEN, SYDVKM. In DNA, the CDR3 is TGTGCCAGCAGTTCCCCGGGCCTACGAGGCAGCAATCAGCCCCAGCATTTT. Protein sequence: CASSSPGLRGSNQPQHF.

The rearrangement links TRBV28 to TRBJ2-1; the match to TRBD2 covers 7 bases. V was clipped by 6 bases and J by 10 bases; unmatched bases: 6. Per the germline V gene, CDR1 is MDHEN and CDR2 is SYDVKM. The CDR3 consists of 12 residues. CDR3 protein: CASSPGLGEQFF. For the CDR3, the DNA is TGTGCCAGCAGCCCTGGACTAGGGGAGCAGTTCTTC.

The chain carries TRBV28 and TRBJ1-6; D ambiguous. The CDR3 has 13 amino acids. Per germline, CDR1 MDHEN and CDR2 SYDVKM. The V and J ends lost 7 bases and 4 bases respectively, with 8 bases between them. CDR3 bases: TGTGCCAGCAAACGAGGATATAATTCACCCCTCCACTTT. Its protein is CASKRGYNSPLHF.

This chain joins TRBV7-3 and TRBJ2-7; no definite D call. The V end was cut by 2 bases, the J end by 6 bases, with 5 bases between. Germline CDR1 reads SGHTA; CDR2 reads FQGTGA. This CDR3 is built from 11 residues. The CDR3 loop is CASSLLREQYF. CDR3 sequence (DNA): TGTGCCAGCAGCTTACTGCGCGAGCAGTACTTC.

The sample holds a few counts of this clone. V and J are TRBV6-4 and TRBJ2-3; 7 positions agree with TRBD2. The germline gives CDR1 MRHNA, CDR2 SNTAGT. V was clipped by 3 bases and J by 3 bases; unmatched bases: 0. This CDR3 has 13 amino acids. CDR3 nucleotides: TGTGCCAGCAGTGAAGCGGGGACAGATACGCAGTATTTT. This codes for CASSEAGTDTQYF.